These 29 T cell receptor beta chains were all obtained from the same sample, sequenced in a study of cytomegalovirus exposure and HLA in healthy donors. 13 Jbeta primers and 60 Vbeta primers were used for the PCR. The table came from immunoSEQ multiplex PCR; TCRdb's copy has only in-frame clones and leaves some out. The table shows 110,000 or so clones, with over 55% occurring only once. Sample: PBMCs. All receptors come from a man aged 18 to 29 in good health and CMV-seropositive.

The CDR3 DNA reads TGTGCCAGCAGCTTAGTACTCCTGAACACCGGGGAGCTGTTTTTT. This gives the protein CASSLVLLNTGELFF. The V call is TRBV7-6, the J call TRBJ2-2, with D unresolved. Trimming stripped 1 base from V and 1 base from J, with 7 bases between. The CDR3 spans 15 residues. CDR1 and CDR2 (germline): SGHVS, FNYEAQ.

This clone was observed once. The chain combines TRBV19 with TRBJ1-5; D uncertain. Deletions cut 4 bases from V and 3 bases from J, with 13 bases between. Per germline, CDR1 LNHDA and CDR2 SQIVND (reference sequence). The length of the CDR3 is 15 residues. The CDR3 region is CASSNTGIANQPQHF. DNA of the CDR3: TGTGCCAGTAGTAACACCGGGATCGCCAATCAGCCCCAGCATTTT.

A single count supports this clone. The chain combines TRBV15 with TRBJ1-5; 10 nucleotides align to TRBD1. In germline, CDR1 is LNHNV, CDR2 YYDKDF (reference sequence). The CDR3 has 16 amino acids. V lost 6 bases and J lost 1; bases outside the gene matches: 6. DNA for the CDR3: TGTGCCACCAGGACAGGGGGCATTGGGAGCAATCAGCCCCAGCATTTT. As protein: CATRTGGIGSNQPQHF.

V and J are TRBV30 and TRBJ1-6, with no clear D. CDR3 length: 14 amino acids. Trimming shortened V by 4 bases and J by 2 bases, and 9 bases separated the two germline ends. CDR1 and CDR2 from the germline V gene are GTSNPN and SVGIG (reference sequence). CDR3 sequence (DNA): TGTGCCTGGAAGCCTTTGGCCTATAATTCACCCCTCCACTTT. Translation: CAWKPLAYNSPLHF. The whole variable domain, remainder taken from reference TRBV30 and TRBJ1-6, is SQTIHQWPATLVQPVGSPLSLECTVEGTSNPNLYWYRQAAGRGLQLLFYSVGIGQISSEVPQNLSASRPQDRQFILSSKKLLLSDSGFYLCAWKPLAYNSPLHFGNGTRLTVT.

The chain uses TRBV29-1 and TRBJ2-7, with 7 bases lining up with TRBD1. The CDR3 contains 13 residues. The junction had 3 bases not matched to a gene; V was cut back by 1 base and J by 3 bases. Germline V gene sequence: CDR1 SQVTM, CDR2 ANQGSEA. The CDR3 region is CSVEGPGGYEQYF. The DNA of the CDR3 is TGCAGCGTTGAAGGTCCAGGGGGCTACGAGCAGTACTTC.

The sample holds a few counts of this clone. The chain is built from TRBV4-1 and TRBJ2-5, with 8 positions matching TRBD1. Germline-derived CDR1 and CDR2 are MGHRA and YSYEKL. This CDR3 has 15 amino acids. With V trimmed by 3 bases and J by 2 bases, 5 bases remained unmatched. CDR3 residues: CASSQAGQGQETQYF. DNA for the CDR3: TGCGCCAGCAGCCAGGCCGGACAGGGTCAAGAGACCCAGTACTTC.

The sample holds a few counts of this clone. The rearrangement uses TRBV6-5 and TRBJ2-5; D remains unclear. The CDR3 spans 13 residues. Germline CDR1 MNHEY, CDR2 SVGAGI. Trimming stripped 5 bases from V and 3 bases from J, with 10 bases between. The CDR3, as DNA: TGTGCCAGCAGTGAATATAGTGAAGAGACCCAGTACTTC. Its translation is CASSEYSEETQYF.

The rearrangement joins TRBV6-1 to TRBJ2-4; D ambiguous. The CDR3 sequence is 11 residues long. Germline assignment: CDR1 MNHNS and CDR2 SASEGT. V was pared by 7 bases and J by 4 bases, with 5 bases between. CDR3: CASTGKNIQYF. CDR3 nucleotide sequence: TGTGCCAGCACCGGGAAAAACATTCAGTACTTC.

The chain links TRBV9 to TRBJ2-3, with 8 bases lining up with TRBD2. CDR1 SGDLS and CDR2 YYNGEE come from the germline V gene. CDR3 length: 12 amino acids. Unmatched junction bases numbered 0, after V lost 3 bases and J lost 6 bases. The chain's CDR3 is CASSGLADTQYF. In DNA, the CDR3 is TGTGCCAGCAGCGGACTAGCGGATACGCAGTATTTT.

This clone turned up a few times. V is TRBV5-4 and J is TRBJ2-7; perhaps TRBD2 as D (6 bases). The germline CDR1 and CDR2 sequences are SGHNT and YYREEE (reference sequence). V was clipped by 5 bases and J by 4 bases, with 19 bases between them. This CDR3 has 15 residues. CDR3 DNA: TGTGCCAGCAGTCTAAGGGTTGCGGGGCGATACGAGCAGTACTTC. Translating gives CASSLRVAGRYEQYF.

This clone has only a few counts. The chain combines TRBV21-1 with TRBJ1-5; TRBD1, the table's D call, was not compared with the DNA. TRBV21-1 is a pseudogene segment. The CDR3 runs 19 residues. The DNA of the CDR3 is TGTGCCAGATCAGGGATCTCGGAAGTGGGGCCATATATCAATCAGCCCCAGCATTTT. The encoded protein is CARSGISEVGPYINQPQHF.

The sample holds a few counts of this clone. The rearrangement joins TRBV5-5 to TRBJ2-1; 10 bases map to TRBD2. Germline V CDR1 and CDR2: SGHKS, YYEKEE (reference sequence). V shed 0 bases and J 4 bases; nucleotides not matched to a gene: 10. The CDR3 totals 18 residues. The CDR3 sequence: CASSLGLAGAFVYNEQFF. The CDR3 region has the DNA TGTGCCAGCAGCTTGGGGCTAGCGGGGGCCTTTGTTTACAATGAGCAGTTCTTC.

The chain has TRBV4-1 and TRBJ1-2, with a possible D match to TRBD1 (6 bases). V shed 2 bases and J shed 6 bases, with 13 bases lying between them. CDR3 length: 14 residues. Germline V CDR1 and CDR2: MGHRA, YSYEKL. This chain's CDR3 is CASSQTTGSNGYTF. The CDR3 DNA is TGCGCCAGCAGCCAAACGACAGGATCAAATGGCTACACCTTC.

The chain recombines TRBV5-6 with TRBJ1-2; D may be TRBD1 (6 bases). This CDR3 comprises 15 residues. CDR1 and CDR2 from the germline V gene are SGHDT and YYEEEE. Trimming cost V 4 bases and J 8 bases, with 21 bases left between them. CDR3: CASSRGHPRVGGYTF. The CDR3, as DNA: TGTGCCAGCAGCCGGGGACATCCCAGGGTGGGAGGCTACACCTTC. Based on the CDR3 plus reference TRBV5-6 and TRBJ1-2, the full variable domain is DAGVTQSPTHLIKTRGQQVTLRCSPKSGHDTVSWYQQALGQGPQFIFQYYEEEERQRGNFPDRFSGHQFPNYSSELNVNALLLGDSALYLCASSRGHPRVGGYTFGSGTRLTVV.

This chain connects TRBV6-5 to TRBJ2-7; tentative D call: TRBD1 (6 bases). The CDR3 consists of 15 residues. Germline V lookup: CDR1 MNHEY, CDR2 SVGAGI. Trimming cost V 4 bases and J 0 bases, with 13 bases left between them. The CDR3: CASSSQTGSSYEQYF. The CDR3 bases are TGTGCCAGCAGTTCCCAGACAGGTAGCTCCTACGAGCAGTACTTC.

The J gene is TRBJ2-7, the V gene TRBV19; 10 bases fit TRBD1. The germline CDR1 and CDR2 sequences are LNHDA and SQIVND (reference sequence). This CDR3 has 15 amino acids. V lost 5 bases, J lost 1 base, and 5 bases stayed unmatched. The CDR3 loop reads CASSARTGGSYEQYF. The CDR3 region has the DNA TGTGCCAGTAGTGCACGGACAGGGGGGTCCTACGAGCAGTACTTC.

Comment on this clone: Mismatch with germline at one junction end may stem from a read error. The chain recombines TRBV2 with TRBJ1-6; 8 bases line up with TRBD1. The germline gives CDR1 SNHLY, CDR2 FYNNEI. The CDR3 loop spans 14 amino acids. CDR3 residues: CASRKDREGSPLHF. For the CDR3, the DNA is TGTGCCAGCAGAAAGGACAGGGAAGGTTCACCTCTCCACTTT.

This clone showed up just once. The J gene is TRBJ1-3, the V gene TRBV11-2; a weak D match, TRBD1 (6 bases). Germline CDR1 is SGHAT and CDR2 is FQNNGV. Trimming removed 0 bases from V and 4 bases from J, with 10 bases in between. This CDR3 is 15 amino acids long. In nucleotides, the CDR3 is TGTGCCAGCAGCTTAGAAACAGGGTCCGGAAACACCATATATTTT. This encodes CASSLETGSGNTIYF. Drawing the rest from reference TRBV11-2 and TRBJ1-3, the complete variable domain is EAGVAQSPRYKIIEKRQSVAFWCNPISGHATLYWYQQILGQGPKLLIQFQNNGVVDDSQLPKDRFSAERLKGVDSTLKIQPAKLEDSAVYLCASSLETGSGNTIYFGEGSWLTVV.

Here the CDR3 reads CASRDRGGDYGYTF. The CDR3 bases are TGCGCCAGCAGAGACAGGGGGGGGGACTATGGCTACACCTTC. V gene TRBV10-2 combines with J gene TRBJ1-2, with 9 bases lining up with TRBD1. The CDR3 sequence is 14 residues long. Germline trimming cut 6 bases from V and 3 bases from J; bases unmatched to any gene: 5. Germline CDR1 reads WSHSY; CDR2 reads SAAADI.

This clone turned up a few times. The chain combines TRBV6-5 with TRBJ2-7; tentative D call: TRBD2 (7 bases). Germline assignment: CDR1 MNHEY and CDR2 SVGAGI. The CDR3 has 16 amino acids. V was pared by 2 bases and J by 5 bases, with 19 bases between. The CDR3 nucleotides are TGTGCCAGCAGTTACGGAGGGGGGGGCAGGTCGGACGAGCAGTACGTC. Amino acids: CASSYGGGGRSDEQYV.

V and J are TRBV4-2 and TRBJ2-4; D remains unclear. Germline loops: CDR1 LGHNA, CDR2 YNFKEQ. CDR3 length equals 15 residues. Deletions cut 0 bases from V and 8 bases from J, with 14 bases between. CDR3 DNA sequence: TGTGCCAGCAGCCAAGACTCCAATTCGGTTTACATTCAGTACTTC. Translating it yields CASSQDSNSVYIQYF.

The chain carries TRBV9 and TRBJ2-3; no reliable D call. Trimming left V 4 bases short and J 2 bases short, with 11 bases between. This CDR3 has 14 residues. Germline V gene data show CDR1 as SGDLS and CDR2 as YYNGEE. CDR3 sequence reads: CASSTRGSTDTQYF. Written as DNA, the CDR3 is TGTGCCAGCAGCACCCGAGGCTCCACAGATACGCAGTATTTT.

The V gene is TRBV18, the J gene TRBJ2-3; D uncertain. CDR1 and CDR2 from the germline V gene are KGHSH and LQKENI. Trimming left V 6 bases short and J 2 bases short, with 9 bases between. This CDR3 region has 13 residues. DNA for the CDR3: TGTGCCAGCTCGCCTAACCCCACAGATACGCAGTATTTT. This codes for CASSPNPTDTQYF.

The gene calls are TRBV5-1 and TRBJ1-4; D possibly corresponds to TRBD1 (5 bases). Germline values: CDR1 SGHRS, CDR2 YFSETQ. V lost 3 bases and J lost 3, with 15 bases in between. The CDR3 spans 16 residues. The CDR3 spells CASSSQPGPANEKLFF. The CDR3 DNA reads TGCGCCAGCAGCTCGCAACCAGGGCCAGCTAATGAAAAACTGTTTTTT.

This clone came up a few times. The V and J genes are TRBV6-1 and TRBJ2-1; TRBD2 agrees at 14 bases. The CDR3 loop spans 15 amino acids. J gave up 3 bases and V 6 bases, and 1 base lay outside the gene matches. Germline CDR1 and CDR2: MNHNS and SASEGT. CDR3 in DNA: TGTGCCAGCAGCGGGACTAGCGGGGGCTACAATGAGCAGTTCTTC. Translated: CASSGTSGGYNEQFF.

The chain employs TRBV6-1 and TRBJ2-6; D might be TRBD1 (5 bases). In germline, CDR1 is MNHNS, CDR2 SASEGT. With 3 bases removed from V and 1 base from J, the gap between germline ends came to 16 bases. There are 18 residues in the CDR3. The CDR3 here is CASSDPGIGGSGANVLTF. As DNA, the CDR3 is TGTGCCAGCAGTGACCCAGGGATTGGCGGTTCTGGGGCCAACGTCCTGACTTTC.

The chain employs TRBV27 and TRBJ1-2; 9 nucleotides align to TRBD1. The germline gives CDR1 MNHEY, CDR2 SMNVEV (reference sequence). The CDR3 contains 18 residues. J lost 6 bases, V lost 10 bases, and 24 bases had no gene match. This chain's CDR3 is CATSKSGTGTLTPHGYTF. The CDR3 DNA reads as TGTGCCACCTCAAAATCGGGGACAGGGACCCTAACCCCCCATGGCTACACCTTC.

This clone was seen only a few times. V is TRBV4-2 and J is TRBJ2-3; 8 nucleotides line up with TRBD2. Germline V CDR1 and CDR2: LGHNA, YNFKEQ. This CDR3 spans 16 amino acids. V was clipped by 1 base and J by 2 bases; unmatched bases: 5. CDR3 in amino acids: CASSQGAGGATDTQYF. CDR3 sequence (DNA): TGTGCCAGCAGCCAAGGCGCCGGGGGGGCCACAGATACGCAGTATTTT.

The V and J genes are TRBV18 and TRBJ2-7; no reliable D call. V lost 2 bases to trimming and J lost 2 bases, with 10 bases between them. Germline V gives CDR1 KGHSH, CDR2 LQKENI. The CDR3 runs to 14 residues. As DNA, the CDR3 is TGTGCCAGCTCACCAGAGGTAAACGCCTACGAGCAGTACTTC. Translation gives CASSPEVNAYEQYF.